This entry lists 18 T cell receptor beta chains sequenced from one sample in a study of cytomegalovirus exposure and HLA in healthy donors. The PCR used 60 Vbeta and 13 Jbeta primers. Only in-frame clones appear in the TCRdb table, and some are missing; sequencing was by immunoSEQ multiplex PCR. The sample shows around 40,000 clones, and 1% to 1.5% sits with its ten largest clones. Sequencing was performed on PBMCs. These receptors all stem from a man aged 25 to 40 in good health and CMV-seronegative.

The V and J genes are TRBV6-6 and TRBJ1-2; D gene ambiguous. Germline loops: CDR1 MNHNY, CDR2 SVGAGI (reference sequence). The CDR3 has 13 amino acids. Between the trimmed V and J ends, which lost 4 bases and 4 bases, there was a span of 10 bases. The CDR3: CASSSGYTYGYTF. The DNA for the CDR3 is TGTGCCAGCAGTTCGGGGTATACCTATGGCTACACCTTC.

The chain is built from TRBV6-5 and TRBJ1-1; D is ambiguous. V gave up 3 bases and J gave up 0 bases, with 5 bases separating them. Germline V gene lookup returns CDR1 MNHEY and CDR2 SVGAGI. This CDR3 contains 13 residues. This chain's CDR3 is CASSYEVNTEAFF. The CDR3 DNA sequence: TGTGCCAGCAGTTATGAGGTGAACACTGAAGCTTTCTTT.

The chain is built from TRBV7-8 and TRBJ1-2; the D is unclear. The CDR3 is 15 amino acids. V was cut by 0 bases and J by 3 bases, with 11 bases left in between. CDR1 is SGHVS, CDR2 FQNEAQ, per germline. The CDR3 reads CASSLANHRDYGYTF. The CDR3 bases are TGTGCCAGCAGCTTAGCAAATCACCGGGACTATGGCTACACCTTC.

The rearrangement links TRBV29-1 to TRBJ2-7; TRBD2 matches at 11 bases. This CDR3 contains 18 residues. V was pared by 7 bases and J by 4 bases, with 21 bases of the junction left unmatched. CDR1 SQVTM and CDR2 ANQGSEA come from the germline V gene. In DNA form, the CDR3 reads TGCAGCGCAGTCACGGACAGCTTAAGACTAGCGGGGAATTACGAGCAGTACTTC. Amino acids: CSAVTDSLRLAGNYEQYF.

The rearrangement uses TRBV10-3 and TRBJ2-2; 13 positions agree with TRBD2. In germline, CDR1 is ENHRY, CDR2 SYGVKD. This CDR3 spans 17 amino acids. J was trimmed by 7 bases and V by 6 bases; bases with no gene match: 11. The CDR3 spells CAISGTSGRALGGELFF. DNA for the CDR3: TGTGCCATCAGCGGTACTAGCGGGAGGGCTCTAGGCGGGGAGCTGTTTTTT.

This chain connects TRBV29-1 to TRBJ2-5; 7 nucleotides line up with TRBD2. V shed 6 bases and J 5 bases; nucleotides not matched to a gene: 9. CDR3 length: 13 residues. The germline gives CDR1 SQVTM, CDR2 ANQGSEA. The CDR3 bases are TGCAGCGTACGGAACTTCGGGGGGGAGACCCAGTACTTC. Translating gives CSVRNFGGETQYF.

The rearrangement links TRBV30 to TRBJ2-7, with D unresolved. V was shortened by 2 bases and J by 0 bases, with 8 bases between the two germline ends. Germline CDR1 is GTSNPN and CDR2 is SVGIG (reference sequence). The CDR3 has 13 residues. For the CDR3, the DNA is TGTGCCTGGAGTCCCGACAACTCCTACGAGCAGTACTTC. Its translation: CAWSPDNSYEQYF. Filled out from reference TRBV30 and TRBJ2-7, the complete variable domain reads SQTIHQWPATLVQPVGSPLSLECTVEGTSNPNLYWYRQAAGRGLQLLFYSVGIGQISSEVPQNLSASRPQDRQFILSSKKLLLSDSGFYLCAWSPDNSYEQYFGPGTRLTVT.

This rearrangement joins TRBV7-2 to TRBJ2-7; tentative D call: TRBD1 (6 bases). The CDR3 runs 15 residues. Germline values: CDR1 SGHTA, CDR2 FQGNSA. Trimming took 4 bases from V and 4 from J, leaving 17 bases between them. The DNA of the CDR3 is TGTGCCAGCAGCTCCCAAGGGGCAGGGGTATACGAGCAGTACTTC. Translation gives CASSSQGAGVYEQYF. The full variable domain, its missing parts supplied by reference TRBV7-2 and TRBJ2-7, is GAGVSQSPSNKVTEKGKDVELRCDPISGHTALYWYRQSLGQGLEFLIYFQGNSAPDKSGLPSDRFSAERTGGSVSTLTIQRTQQEDSAVYLCASSSQGAGVYEQYFGPGTRLTVT.

This sequence joins TRBV5-6 and TRBJ1-2; 7 positions agree with TRBD1. V dropped 4 bases and J dropped 5; count of bases not matched to a gene: 8. The germline gives CDR1 SGHDT, CDR2 YYEEEE. This CDR3 is built from 14 residues. This chain's CDR3 is CASSLGDSRYGYTF. The CDR3 coding sequence is TGTGCCAGCAGCCTCGGGGACAGTCGTTATGGCTACACCTTC.

The rearrangement uses TRBV15 and TRBJ1-3, with D tentatively TRBD1 (5 bases). The length of the CDR3 is 16 residues. Deletions cut 1 base from V and 4 bases from J, with 14 bases between. Germline values: CDR1 LNHNV, CDR2 YYDKDF (reference sequence). CDR3 coding DNA: TGTGCCACCAGCAGAGTAGGAGGGGCGGTCGGAAACACCATATATTTT. Amino acid sequence: CATSRVGGAVGNTIYF.

V gene TRBV5-1 combines with J gene TRBJ1-1; 8 bases map to TRBD1. V lost 0 bases, J lost 5 bases, and 6 bases stayed unmatched. The CDR3 totals 15 residues. From germline, CDR1 is SGHRS and CDR2 YFSETQ. CDR3 residues: CASSLGAGGMTEAFF. CDR3 bases: TGCGCCAGCAGCTTGGGAGCAGGGGGCATGACTGAAGCTTTCTTT.

The genes are TRBV19 and TRBJ2-5, with TRBD2 identical over 16 bases. CDR1 and CDR2 (germline): LNHDA, SQIVND (reference sequence). V was clipped by 4 bases and J by 5 bases; unmatched bases: 7. The CDR3 is made up of 17 amino acids. CDR3 region: CASSTGTSGRGAETQYF. Written as DNA, the CDR3 is TGTGCCAGTAGTACCGGGACTAGCGGGAGGGGGGCGGAGACCCAGTACTTC.

The CDR3, as DNA: TGTGCCAGCAGCCAAGATCAGGTCTGGACTAGCGTAACCTACGAGCAGTACTTC. Its protein product is CASSQDQVWTSVTYEQYF. This chain connects TRBV4-2 to TRBJ2-7; the match to TRBD2 covers 9 bases. The length of the CDR3 is 18 residues. The V gene's germline CDR1 is LGHNA and CDR2 YNFKEQ. Trimming removed 0 bases from V and 2 bases from J; junction bases left unmatched: 11.

The chain recombines TRBV13 with TRBJ2-6, with D possibly TRBD2 on 6 matching bases. This CDR3 is 18 amino acids long. Germline V gene sequence: CDR1 PRHDT, CDR2 FYEKMQ (reference sequence). The germline V and J ends were trimmed by 5 bases and 2 bases, with 19 bases remaining between them. The CDR3 bases are TGTGCCAGCAGCCCGGATAGGCAGGGAGGACCTGGGGCCAACGTCCTGACTTTC. It yields the protein CASSPDRQGGPGANVLTF.

This chain's CDR3 is CASSVDRVTEAFF. CDR3 bases: TGTGCCAGCAGTGTCGACAGGGTCACTGAAGCTTTCTTT. The V gene is TRBV27, the J gene TRBJ1-1; 7 positions match TRBD1. V lost 5 bases and J lost 4; bases outside the gene matches: 4. The CDR3 is 13 amino acids. Germline CDR1 MNHEY, CDR2 SMNVEV (reference sequence).

This chain links TRBV4-3 with TRBJ1-1, with D hard to call. Per the germline V gene, CDR1 is LGHNA and CDR2 is YSLEER. This CDR3 region has 15 residues. V was cut by 6 bases and J by 6 bases, with 20 bases left in between. CDR3 nucleotides: TGCGCCAGCAGGAGATCGACAAATCATCAGGCTGAAGCTTTCTTT. It translates to CASRRSTNHQAEAFF.

The chain employs TRBV30 and TRBJ2-7; TRBD1 matches at 7 bases. J lost 0 bases, V lost 6 bases, and 5 bases had no gene match. The CDR3 has 13 residues. Looked up from germline, CDR1 is GTSNPN and CDR2 is SVGIG (reference sequence). CDR3 nucleotides: TGTGCCTGTTTCCGGGACAGCTCCTACGAGCAGTACTTC. Translated, it gives CACFRDSSYEQYF.

The chain has TRBV18 and TRBJ2-3, with 13 bases lining up with TRBD2. CDR1 KGHSH and CDR2 LQKENI come from the germline V gene. CDR3 size: 16 residues. The J segment lost 5 bases and the V segment lost 3 bases, leaving 5 bases of the junction unmatched. CDR3 coding DNA: TGTGCCAGCTCACCCGGACTAGCGGGAGCGGGAGATACGCAGTATTTT. Its protein is CASSPGLAGAGDTQYF.